This T cell receptor (beta chain) originates from a study of vaccination and CD4 T cells after COVID-19. Treatment meaning: roughly 10-day PBMC culture with coronavirus spike peptide pools or control peptides (ViraFEST assay). There were positive PCR dates ranging from March to December 2020, all predating US Alpha, Beta and Delta variants. Days 3 and 7 saw half the medium replaced with fresh IL-2 medium. In germline, CDR1 is LGHNA, CDR2 YSLEER. With 0 bases removed from V and 0 bases from J, the gap between germline ends came to 10 bases. The CDR3 has 16 residues. Comments on this clonotype: Its antigen is not identified.

The assay that was used to sequence DNA from cultured CD4+ T cells was the Oncomine TCR Beta short-read assay. Someone extracted genomic DNA from cultured CD4+ T cells. TCRdb itself ran the PCR reads through MiXCR, one entry per CDR3 protein. The data contain 20,000 to 30,000 distinct CDR3 sequences, 64% of them seen just once; the ten biggest clones take up 4.5% to 5%. Study-level findings and limits: Convalescent patients' vaccine-specific clones were spike mono-reactive in 304 of 307 cases.

Source material: CD4+ T cells from blood, cultured in vitro. The chain carries TRBV4-3 and TRBJ2-3; D unresolved. This receptor was identified in a human donor who had recovered from COVID-19. The CDR3 spells CASSQDPQLSTDTQYF. The CDR3 DNA reads as TGCGCCAGCAGCCAAGATCCGCAGCTGAGCACAGATACGCAGTATTTT.